This T cell receptor (beta chain) was observed in a study of blood T cell repertoires in COVID-19. Looking at the study overall: Acute and convalescent COVID-19 samples came from the United States, Italy and Spain.

In the original workflow: From reference gene primer amplification, estimates of nucleated cell counts were derived. Profiling relied on immunoSEQ multiplex PCR, and the TCRdb table lists in-frame clones only, not all of them. V and J calls and clone size are those listed in that table; D and trimming were worked out from the DNA. Counted here are around 130,000 clones, 75% to 90% occurring once; the ten biggest clones make up around 18%. The sequencing input was peripheral blood. This receptor was identified in a woman between 45 and 60 years old who had recovered from COVID-19.

The DNA of the CDR3 is TGTGCCAGCAGCGGACTAGCGGGGGGCTCTGAGCAGTTCTTC. Translating it yields CASSGLAGGSEQFF. The V call is TRBV27, the J call TRBJ2-1, with 14 bases fitting TRBD2. Germline CDR1 and CDR2: MNHEY and SMNVEV (reference sequence). This CDR3 contains 14 residues. J lost 9 bases, V lost 6 bases, and 4 bases had no gene match.